The clone carrying this TCR beta chain was seen many times. Its target is not known. The data derive from a study of glioma-infiltrating T cells. TCR alpha and beta CDR3 regions were amplified from RNA using iRepertoire nested multiplex PCR. One-step reverse transcription and amplification started from about 100-400 ng of tissue mRNA or PBMC total RNA. TCRdb re-analysed the multiplex PCR reads in MiXCR, keeping a single row per CDR3 protein. The data hold about 180,000 distinct CDR3 sequences, with approximately 40% observed a single time. V lost 6 bases to trimming and J lost 5 bases, with 8 bases between them. The germline V gene encodes CDR1 MNHEY and CDR2 SMNVEV (reference sequence). The CDR3 consists of 12 residues. Regarding the study as a whole: Tissue-blood divergence was below expectation in non-neoplastic patients, above in gliomas.

The origin of this receptor is a human donor with low-grade glioma or glioblastoma, undergoing nonglioma brain surgery, or in good health (not recorded which). The chain employs TRBV27 and TRBJ2-1, with D tentatively TRBD2 (5 bases). The sequenced sample was glioma tissue, nonneoplastic brain tissue, or PBMCs (not recorded which). CDR3 nucleotides: TGTGCCAGCAGGGACTTCAACAATGAGCAGTTCTTC. Translation gives CASRDFNNEQFF.